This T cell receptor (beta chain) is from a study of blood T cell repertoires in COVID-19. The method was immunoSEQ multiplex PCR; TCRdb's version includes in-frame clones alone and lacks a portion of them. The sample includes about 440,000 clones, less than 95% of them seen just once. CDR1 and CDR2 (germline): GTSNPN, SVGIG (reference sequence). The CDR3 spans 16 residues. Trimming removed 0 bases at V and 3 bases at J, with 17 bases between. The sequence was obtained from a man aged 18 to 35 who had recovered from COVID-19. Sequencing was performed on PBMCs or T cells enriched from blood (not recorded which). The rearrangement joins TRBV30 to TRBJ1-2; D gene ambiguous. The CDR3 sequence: CAWSVGRVSLYYGYTF. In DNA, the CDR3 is TGTGCCTGGAGTGTAGGGCGGGTCTCACTCTACTATGGCTACACCTTC.